These 14 T cell receptor beta chains came from one sample sequenced in a study of cytomegalovirus exposure and HLA in healthy donors. PCR amplification relied on 60 Vbeta primers (plus 13 Jbeta primers). Clones were read by immunoSEQ multiplex PCR, and TCRdb kept only the in-frame ones, dropping some. Of about 190,000 clones in the sample, roughly four fifths were seen once. Sample: PBMCs. The receptors come from a woman aged 30 to 39 in good health and CMV-seropositive.

The V and J genes are TRBV9 and TRBJ2-7; D is possibly TRBD2 (5 bases). The germline CDR1 and CDR2 sequences are SGDLS and YYNGEE. The CDR3 has 15 residues. V was cut by 0 bases and J by 1 base, with 11 bases left in between. The CDR3 DNA reads TGTGCCAGCAGCGTAGACGGGGAGCCGTCCTACGAGCAGTACTTC. Residues: CASSVDGEPSYEQYF.

This chain joins TRBV4-1 and TRBJ1-5, with 8 bases lining up with TRBD1. Germline V gives CDR1 MGHRA, CDR2 YSYEKL. The CDR3 spans 15 residues. V was pared by 0 bases and J by 7 bases, with 5 bases of the junction left unmatched. DNA for the CDR3: TGCGCCAGCAGCCAAGACGGACAGGGTCGACAGCCCCAGCATTTT. As protein: CASSQDGQGRQPQHF.

The J gene is TRBJ1-5, the V gene TRBV27; D might be TRBD1 (5 bases). V lost 5 bases, J lost 2 bases, and 10 bases lay in between. This CDR3 spans 14 amino acids. CDR1 MNHEY and CDR2 SMNVEV come from the germline V gene (reference sequence). The CDR3 reads CASSRTQGNQPQHF. CDR3 nucleotides: TGTGCCAGCAGTAGAACACAGGGCAATCAGCCCCAGCATTTT.

The chain is built from TRBV9 and TRBJ2-3, with TRBD2 matching over 10 bases. Germline CDR1 SGDLS, CDR2 YYNGEE. This CDR3 has 16 residues. V was pared by 0 bases and J by 5 bases, with 6 bases of the junction left unmatched. CDR3 protein: CASSVAGAGGVDTQYF. The CDR3 DNA reads as TGTGCCAGCAGCGTAGCAGGAGCGGGAGGGGTAGATACGCAGTATTTT. The full variable domain, in which reference TRBV9 and TRBJ2-3 provide the parts outside the CDR3, is DSGVTQTPKHLITATGQRVTLRCSPRSGDLSVYWYQQSLDQGLQFLIQYYNGEERAKGNILERFSAQQFPDLHSELNLSSLELGDSALYFCASSVAGAGGVDTQYFGPGTRLTVL.

The V call is TRBV27, the J call TRBJ1-1; 7 bases fit TRBD1. V shed 6 bases and J 8 bases; nucleotides not matched to a gene: 3. The CDR3 loop spans 11 amino acids. Germline values: CDR1 MNHEY, CDR2 SMNVEV (reference sequence). The CDR3 sequence is CASRTDREAFF. As DNA, the CDR3 is TGTGCCAGCAGGACGGACAGGGAAGCTTTCTTT.

This chain links TRBV2 with TRBJ2-1; the match to TRBD2 covers 10 bases. CDR1 and CDR2 from the germline V gene are SNHLY and FYNNEI. V was pared by 8 bases and J by 4 bases, with 5 bases of the junction left unmatched. This CDR3 is built from 14 residues. The CDR3 here is CASVGLARYNEQFF. Written as DNA, the CDR3 is TGTGCCAGCGTGGGACTAGCGCGATACAATGAGCAGTTCTTC.

In its sample, this clone was seen once. Distinct nucleotide sequences in the sample also encode this CDR3. The chain has TRBV18 and TRBJ2-1, with D unresolved. The V end lost 2 bases, the J end lost 5 bases, and 7 bases lay between the germline ends. Germline V gene data show CDR1 as KGHSH and CDR2 as LQKENI. The CDR3 is made up of 13 amino acids. CDR3 nucleotides: TGTGCCAGCTCACCAAGGCAGGACAATGAGCAGTTCTTC. Amino acids: CASSPRQDNEQFF.

The chain combines TRBV6-5 with TRBJ2-4; 7 bases agree with TRBD2. The CDR3 spans 14 residues. Germline CDR1 MNHEY, CDR2 SVGAGI. J was trimmed by 7 bases and V by 6 bases; bases with no gene match: 9. Here the CDR3 DNA reads TGTGCCAGCAGCCCTTCGGCCGGGGGGAACATTCAGTACTTC. Its translation is CASSPSAGGNIQYF.

V and J are TRBV4-1 and TRBJ2-2; D is possibly TRBD1 (6 bases). V lost 0 bases, J lost 7 bases, and 15 bases lay in between. The CDR3 sequence is 16 residues long. CDR1 is MGHRA and CDR2 is YSYEKL in the germline V gene. CDR3 loop: CASSQESSRGHGELFF. CDR3 sequence (DNA): TGCGCCAGCAGCCAAGAATCGAGCAGGGGCCACGGGGAGCTGTTTTTT.

The genes are TRBV14 and TRBJ2-1, with D tentatively TRBD2 (5 bases). Trimming removed 6 bases from V and 9 bases from J, with 15 bases in between. CDR1 and CDR2 from the germline V gene are SGHDN and FVKESK. The CDR3 contains 13 residues. The CDR3 DNA follows: TGTGCCAGCAGGCAGCGGCCCTACGGTGAGCAGTTCTTC. Translation gives CASRQRPYGEQFF.

This chain uses TRBV5-1 with TRBJ2-5; 7 nucleotides line up with TRBD1. The CDR3 has 15 amino acids. Germline CDR1 SGHRS, CDR2 YFSETQ. J gave up 1 base and V 5 bases, and 8 bases lay outside the gene matches. This chain's CDR3 is CASSVRDRTQETQYF. The CDR3 bases are TGCGCCAGCAGTGTGAGGGACAGAACCCAAGAGACCCAGTACTTC.

V usage is TRBV6-5 and J usage is TRBJ2-7, with 8 bases that match TRBD2. Germline CDR1 and CDR2: MNHEY and SVGAGI. The CDR3 loop spans 13 amino acids. The V gene end was trimmed by 10 bases and the J gene end by 2 bases; junction bases not matched to a gene: 7. CDR3 coding DNA: TGTGCCACCAGACGGGGGGGTGCCTACGAGCAGTACTTC. It is translated as CATRRGGAYEQYF.

This clone was detected once. This sequence joins TRBV9 and TRBJ2-1, with D tentatively TRBD1 (5 bases). Germline CDR1 SGDLS, CDR2 YYNGEE. There are 15 residues in the CDR3. Trimming stripped 6 bases from V and 9 bases from J, with 22 bases between. The CDR3 region is CASTPGERGYTEQFF. In nucleotides, the CDR3 is TGTGCCAGCACCCCCGGCGAAAGGGGCTATACTGAGCAGTTCTTC.

This chain connects TRBV7-2 to TRBJ1-2, with D perhaps matching TRBD1 (5 bases). This CDR3 has 13 residues. Germline CDR1 SGHTA, CDR2 FQGNSA. V was cut by 5 bases and J by 4 bases, with 11 bases left in between. CDR3 in amino acids: CASSADNIYGYTF. CDR3 sequence (DNA): TGTGCCAGCAGCGCGGACAATATCTATGGCTACACCTTC.